This T cell receptor beta chain was sequenced in a study of blood T cell repertoires in COVID-19. Deletions cut 5 bases from V and 4 bases from J, with 20 bases between. Germline CDR1 is SGHVS and CDR2 is FNYEAQ. The CDR3 extends over 17 amino acids. Here immunoSEQ multiplex PCR was the method, and the copy in TCRdb shows in-frame clones only, minus some. The profile shows around 150,000 clones, around 84% of them singletons. This sequence joins TRBV7-6 and TRBJ1-4; TRBD1 is a possible D gene (5 bases). Sample: peripheral blood. This clonotype was obtained from a human donor with acute or convalescent COVID-19. The donor label of this sample is uncertain. The CDR3 is CASSPVAGNRGNEKLFF. The CDR3 DNA is TGTGCCAGCAGCCCTGTGGCAGGGAATCGTGGTAATGAAAAACTGTTTTTT.